Reported below is one T cell receptor (beta chain). The antigen is not known. These data are taken from a study of monozygotic twins with inflammatory bowel disease. Every TCR library consumed 3,000 to 4,500 ng of total RNA. Template switching incorporated UMIs with a 6-nucleotide sample barcode. One entry per CDR3 protein, without DNA, is what TCRdb gives after re-calling the 5' RACE reads. This repertoire includes 110,000 to 150,000 distinct CDR3 sequences. Overall study results and limits: It was observed that concordant and discordant twins did not differ in repertoire similarity, possibly given limited power. The co-twins with IBD showed lower TCRbeta diversity (inverse Simpson) than their healthy siblings.

This sequence originates from a human donor with ulcerative colitis or Crohn's disease, or a healthy co-twin of an affected twin (not recorded which). Sequencing used blood.

The chain's CDR3 is CASSFLSYEQFF. V usage is TRBV11-1 and J usage is TRBJ2-1. The CDR3 covers 12 residues. Germline CDR1 SGHAT, CDR2 FQDESV (reference sequence).